A single sample is the source of the 18 T cell receptor beta chains below, sequenced in a study of siplizumab effects on memory and regulatory T cells. Produced via immunoSEQ multiplex PCR; TCRdb's table is partial and in-frame only. The data hold tens of thousands of clones, with roughly 85% observed a single time. Sequencing was carried out using memory CD4+ T cells sorted from blood. The receptor source for this set is a human donor in good health.

The chain combines TRBV19 with TRBJ2-5; D may be TRBD2 (6 bases). The CDR3 is made up of 13 amino acids. The germline gives CDR1 LNHDA, CDR2 SQIVND (reference sequence). The germline V and J ends were trimmed by 7 bases and 4 bases, with 13 bases remaining between them. The CDR3 DNA reads as TGTGCCAGTAACGCAGGGAGGTTAGAGACCCAGTACTTC. This encodes CASNAGRLETQYF.

This chain connects TRBV12-5 to TRBJ2-1; unclear D gene. CDR1 is LGHNT, CDR2 FRNRAP, per germline. Trimming shortened V by 1 base and J by 10 bases, and 11 bases separated the two germline ends. The CDR3 length is 13 residues. The CDR3 is CASGLGTLAEQFF. The CDR3 nucleotides read TGTGCTAGTGGTTTGGGGACCCTGGCCGAGCAGTTCTTC.

This chain joins TRBV7-2 and TRBJ2-5; a weak D match, TRBD2 (6 bases). Germline CDR1 is SGHTA and CDR2 is FQGNSA. This CDR3 is built from 13 residues. V was shortened by 5 bases and J by 3 bases, with 10 bases between the two germline ends. CDR3 sequence: CASSIQREETQYF. The CDR3 bases are TGTGCCAGCAGCATCCAGCGGGAAGAGACCCAGTACTTC.

This chain connects TRBV19 to TRBJ2-7, with 7 bases lining up with TRBD1. Trimming cost V 10 bases and J 0 bases; bases outside gene matches: 6. The V gene's germline CDR1 is LNHDA and CDR2 SQIVND (reference sequence). This CDR3 comprises 13 residues. The CDR3 sequence: CATQGQRSYEQYF. The CDR3 region has the DNA TGTGCCACCCAGGGACAGCGCTCCTACGAGCAGTACTTC. The variable domain in full, completed from reference TRBV19 and TRBJ2-7, reads DGGITQSPKYLFRKEGQNVTLSCEQNLNHDAMYWYRQDPGQGLRLIYYSQIVNDFQKGDIAEGYSVSREKKESFPLTVTSAQKNPTAFYLCATQGQRSYEQYFGPGTRLTVT.

The sample holds one count of this clone. The J gene is TRBJ2-7, the V gene TRBV5-1, with TRBD1 as a possible D gene (6 bases). The V gene lost 0 bases and the J gene lost 6 bases, with 13 bases spanning the gap. The CDR3 is 14 residues long. In germline, CDR1 is SGHRS, CDR2 YFSETQ. The CDR3 coding sequence is TGCGCCAGCAGCTTGGTCCAGGGGTACGGCGAGCAGTACTTC. It encodes CASSLVQGYGEQYF. The full variable domain, with the rest looked up from reference TRBV5-1 and TRBJ2-7, is KAGVTQTPRYLIKTRGQQVTLSCSPISGHRSVSWYQQTPGQGLQFLFEYFSETQRNKGNFPGRFSGRQFSNSRSEMNVSTLELGDSALYLCASSLVQGYGEQYFGPGTRLTVT.

The V and J genes are TRBV10-3 and TRBJ1-1; a weak D match, TRBD1 (6 bases). The CDR3 totals 14 residues. The V and J ends lost 6 bases and 6 bases respectively, with 17 bases between them. Germline values: CDR1 ENHRY, CDR2 SYGVKD. The CDR3 region is CAIRAGVGAAEAFF. Here the CDR3 DNA reads TGTGCCATCAGGGCCGGAGTGGGGGCGGCTGAAGCTTTCTTT.

This rearrangement joins TRBV2 to TRBJ1-1; TRBD1 is a possible D gene (6 bases). Between the trimmed V and J ends, which lost 4 bases and 5 bases, there was a span of 11 bases. The CDR3 extends over 13 amino acids. Germline CDR1 is SNHLY and CDR2 is FYNNEI. CDR3 loop: CASSVQGGTEAFF. Written as DNA, the CDR3 is TGTGCCAGCAGTGTACAGGGTGGTACTGAAGCTTTCTTT. The whole variable domain, remainder taken from reference TRBV2 and TRBJ1-1, is EPEVTQTPSHQVTQMGQEVILRCVPISNHLYFYWYRQILGQKVEFLVSFYNNEISEKSEIFDDQFSVERPDGSNFTLKIRSTKLEDSAMYFCASSVQGGTEAFFGQGTRLTVV.

This clone showed up just a few times. This sequence joins TRBV27 and TRBJ2-7; D is ambiguous. Trimming cost V 3 bases and J 9 bases, with 21 bases left between them. The CDR3 loop spans 15 amino acids. CDR1 is MNHEY and CDR2 is SMNVEV in the germline V gene (reference sequence). CDR3 nucleotides: TGTGCCAGCAGTTTCTCCGGGTCACAATTAATACGGCAGTACTTC. Protein: CASSFSGSQLIRQYF.

The V and J genes are TRBV11-2 and TRBJ2-2; D unclear. V gave up 3 bases and J gave up 3 bases, with 5 bases separating them. The CDR3 runs to 13 residues. Germline CDR1 SGHAT, CDR2 FQNNGV. The DNA for the CDR3 is TGTGCCAGCAGCTTTCTTGACACCGGGGAGCTGTTTTTT. Protein product: CASSFLDTGELFF.

The chain carries TRBV6-5 and TRBJ1-5; 9 positions agree with TRBD1. This CDR3 is built from 14 residues. Per the germline V gene, CDR1 is MNHEY and CDR2 is SVGAGI. V dropped 5 bases and J dropped 4; count of bases not matched to a gene: 3. The CDR3 nucleotides read TGTGCCAGCAGTGGGACAGGGCCTAATCAGCCCCAGCATTTT. It translates to CASSGTGPNQPQHF.

The chain couples TRBV6-1 to TRBJ2-2; D is perhaps TRBD1 (5 bases). The CDR3 contains 15 residues. Germline V CDR1 and CDR2: MNHNS, SASEGT. Trimming left V 4 bases short and J 0 bases short, with 9 bases between. The CDR3: CASSAGLTNTGELFF. For the CDR3, the DNA is TGTGCCAGCAGTGCAGGGTTAACGAACACCGGGGAGCTGTTTTTT.

The genes are TRBV7-7 and TRBJ2-1; 10 bases fit TRBD1. The CDR3 length is 15 residues. With 5 bases clipped from V and 12 bases from J, the junction kept 13 bases outside the gene matches. Germline V gene data show CDR1 as SSHAT and CDR2 as FNYEAQ (reference sequence). CDR3 coding DNA: TGTGCCAGCAGCCCCGGGACAGGGGCTACCCAGAGGCAGTTCTTC. Amino acids: CASSPGTGATQRQFF.

The genes are TRBV2 and TRBJ2-7, with D possibly being TRBD1 (5 bases). CDR1 SNHLY and CDR2 FYNNEI come from the germline V gene. The CDR3 spans 13 residues. Trimming took off 7 bases at V and 6 bases at J, with 16 bases between the two ends. CDR3 protein: CASNGARLREQYF. The CDR3 DNA sequence: TGTGCCAGCAATGGGGCCAGGTTGCGCGAGCAGTACTTC.

This rearrangement joins TRBV9 to TRBJ1-2; no clear D. This CDR3 spans 14 amino acids. V was clipped by 3 bases and J by 2 bases, with 11 bases between them. CDR1 is SGDLS and CDR2 is YYNGEE in the germline V gene. The DNA of the CDR3 is TGTGCCAGCAGCGCCGGGAACCTAAACTATGGCTACACCTTC. The encoded protein is CASSAGNLNYGYTF.

In DNA form, the CDR3 reads TGCGCCAGCAGCTTGGGGGACAGGGATGGCTATGGCTACACCTTC. Translating it yields CASSLGDRDGYGYTF. V usage is TRBV5-1 and J usage is TRBJ1-2; 9 bases fit TRBD1. J gave up 4 bases and V 0 bases, and 4 bases lay outside the gene matches. In germline, CDR1 is SGHRS, CDR2 YFSETQ. The CDR3 extends over 15 amino acids.

The genes are TRBV5-6 and TRBJ2-7, with D possibly matching TRBD2 (7 bases). V was clipped by 4 bases and J by 6 bases, with 23 bases between them. Per germline, CDR1 SGHDT and CDR2 YYEEEE. CDR3 length: 16 amino acids. CDR3 DNA: TGTGCCAGCAGCACCCGATGGGGGGGGCGAGAGGGCGAGCAGTACTTC. Amino acid sequence: CASSTRWGGREGEQYF.

The chain recombines TRBV5-1 with TRBJ2-1; perhaps D is TRBD1 or TRBD2 (7 bases each). Germline CDR1 and CDR2: SGHRS and YFSETQ. Trimming left V 4 bases short and J 5 bases short, with 22 bases between. CDR3 size: 17 residues. In DNA form, the CDR3 reads TGCGCCAGCAGCGGGGAGGGCGGCAGGGGGTCGGACAATGAGCAGTTCTTC. It specifies CASSGEGGRGSDNEQFF.

The J gene is TRBJ2-1, the V gene TRBV5-1; possible D gene TRBD1, 6 bases. The CDR3 consists of 15 residues. The V end lost 4 bases, the J end lost 5 bases, and 16 bases lay between the germline ends. Germline lookup yields CDR1 SGHRS and CDR2 YFSETQ. CDR3 in DNA: TGCGCCAGCAGCATAAACAGGGTGCGGGACAATGAGCAGTTCTTC. Protein: CASSINRVRDNEQFF.